The 18 T cell receptor beta chains given below trace back to one sample, sequenced in a study of T cells in Graves' hyperthyroidism and ophthalmopathy. Researchers took RNA transcripts and amplified the TCR beta CDR3 regions from them. A set of HTBI primers served as the primers for a first-round RT-PCR of the TCR CDR3. MiXCR was run by TCRdb on the multiplex PCR reads, yielding one entry per CDR3 protein. The repertoire holds about 400,000 distinct CDR3 sequences, with roughly 13% as singletons. Sequenced: blood. The receptors were sampled from a woman under 30 with Graves' hyperthyroidism.

This clonotype was seen many times. The rearrangement joins TRBV20-1 to TRBJ2-7, with 11 bases identical to TRBD2. The trim removed 3 bases at V and 4 bases at J, leaving 8 bases unmatched. Looked up from germline, CDR1 is DFQATT and CDR2 is SNEGSKA (reference sequence). The CDR3 is 15 amino acids. The CDR3 nucleotides are TGCAGTGCTAGTCCGACCACTAGCGGGAGTTACGAGCAGTACTTC. Translated, it gives CSASPTTSGSYEQYF.

The chain recombines TRBV9 with TRBJ2-2; TRBD1 matches 11 bases. Germline V gene sequence: CDR1 SGDLS, CDR2 YYNGEE. The CDR3 length is 18 residues. V was clipped by 2 bases and J by 3 bases; unmatched bases: 9. CDR3 residues: CASSVDGQGARHTGELFF. Written as DNA, the CDR3 is TGTGCCAGCAGCGTCGATGGACAGGGGGCGAGGCACACCGGGGAGCTGTTTTTT.

Ten or more counts support this clonotype. The chain combines TRBV27 with TRBJ2-1; TRBD2 matches 8 bases. CDR3 size: 15 residues. Germline assignment: CDR1 MNHEY and CDR2 SMNVEV (reference sequence). Trimming at V came to 4 bases and at J to 8 bases, leaving 10 bases not matched to a gene. The CDR3 spells CASSSPGLVQDEQFF. The DNA of the CDR3 is TGTGCCAGCAGTTCCCCGGGACTAGTACAGGATGAGCAGTTCTTC.

This clonotype was recorded at least ten times. In nucleotides, the CDR3 is TGTGCCAGCAGGGGGGCTGGAGCCTACGAGCAGTACTTC. As protein: CASRGAGAYEQYF. The chain has TRBV28 and TRBJ2-7; possibly TRBD1 for D (6 bases). The CDR3 extends over 13 amino acids. The V end was cut by 6 bases, the J end by 2 bases, with 11 bases between. Looked up from germline, CDR1 is MDHEN and CDR2 is SYDVKM.

This clonotype showed up many times. This chain uses TRBV7-8 with TRBJ2-7; TRBD1 might be the D (6 bases). This CDR3 region has 14 residues. The germline V gene encodes CDR1 SGHVS and CDR2 FQNEAQ. Trimming removed 1 base at V and 4 bases at J, with 11 bases between. CDR3 protein: CASSLGQVDYEQYF. The CDR3 DNA is TGTGCCAGCAGCTTAGGACAGGTGGATTACGAGCAGTACTTC. The full variable domain, in which reference TRBV7-8 and TRBJ2-7 provide the parts outside the CDR3, is GAGVSQSPRYKVAKRGQDVALRCDPISGHVSLFWYQQALGQGPEFLTYFQNEAQLDKSGLPSDRFFAERPEGSVSTLKIQRTQQEDSAVYLCASSLGQVDYEQYFGPGTRLTVT.

This clonotype turned up a few times. The V and J genes are TRBV5-6 and TRBJ2-7, with a weak D call TRBD2 (6 bases). V was pared by 4 bases and J by 6 bases, with 14 bases between. Germline V gene data show CDR1 as SGHDT and CDR2 as YYEEEE. There are 13 residues in the CDR3. The CDR3 DNA sequence: TGTGCCAGCAGCGGAGGAGTGGGGGGCGAGCAGTACTTC. This sequence encodes CASSGGVGGEQYF. The full variable domain, completed using reference TRBV5-6 and TRBJ2-7, is DAGVTQSPTHLIKTRGQQVTLRCSPKSGHDTVSWYQQALGQGPQFIFQYYEEEERQRGNFPDRFSGHQFPNYSSELNVNALLLGDSALYLCASSGGVGGEQYFGPGTRLTVT.

The chain uses TRBV28 and TRBJ2-1; TRBD1 agrees at 8 bases. After removal of 5 bases from V and 5 bases from J, the junction contained 8 bases not matched to a gene. The CDR3 is 15 amino acids. The germline V gene encodes CDR1 MDHEN and CDR2 SYDVKM. In DNA form, the CDR3 reads TGTGCCAGCAGTCGTCCCGGGACAGGCGACAATGAGCAGTTCTTC. Protein product: CASSRPGTGDNEQFF.

This clonotype was counted a few times. V usage is TRBV9 and J usage is TRBJ2-1; TRBD2 might be the D (6 bases). The CDR3 is 14 amino acids. The germline V gene has CDR1 SGDLS and CDR2 YYNGEE. Trimming left V 1 base short and J 5 bases short, with 10 bases between. The CDR3 protein is CASSVTGADNEQFF. CDR3 sequence (DNA): TGTGCCAGCAGCGTAACGGGAGCAGACAATGAGCAGTTCTTC.

There are a few counts of this clonotype. The chain has TRBV29-1 and TRBJ2-5, with 8 bases fitting TRBD2. The germline V gene has CDR1 SQVTM and CDR2 ANQGSEA. Losses at the gene ends were 4 bases for V and 7 bases for J; bases not matched to a gene: 14. This CDR3 is built from 15 residues. CDR3 loop: CSVGGVAGSRGTQYF. CDR3 DNA: TGCAGCGTTGGAGGGGTAGCGGGATCAAGAGGGACCCAGTACTTC.

The rearrangement links TRBV10-3 to TRBJ2-7; D remains unclear. Germline assignment: CDR1 ENHRY and CDR2 SYGVKD. V lost 10 bases to trimming and J lost 3 bases, with 16 bases between them. There are 13 residues in the CDR3. CDR3 region: CATTTGQSYEQYF. The CDR3 coding sequence is TGTGCCACTACTACCGGGCAGAGCTACGAGCAGTACTTC.

The chain uses TRBV12-3 or TRBV12-4 and TRBJ2-5, with D tentatively TRBD2 (6 bases). The CDR3 is 13 residues long. Trimming stripped 7 bases from V and 5 bases from J, with 14 bases between. The chain's CDR3 is CASTPGGWETQYF. In nucleotides, the CDR3 is TGTGCCAGCACCCCAGGAGGGTGGGAGACCCAGTACTTC.

In this sample, this clonotype turned up a few times. J is TRBJ2-6 and V is TRBV27; D call uncertain. The germline V gene encodes CDR1 MNHEY and CDR2 SMNVEV (reference sequence). The V gene lost 8 bases and the J gene lost 2 bases, with 10 bases spanning the gap. CDR3 length: 14 amino acids. This chain's CDR3 is CASGREAGANVLTF. Here the CDR3 DNA reads TGTGCCAGCGGGCGAGAGGCTGGGGCCAACGTCCTGACTTTC. Combining the CDR3 with reference TRBV27 and TRBJ2-6 gives the whole variable domain EAQVTQNPRYLITVTGKKLTVTCSQNMNHEYMSWYRQDPGLGLRQIYYSMNVEVTDKGDVPEGYKVSRKEKRNFPLILESPSPNQTSLYFCASGREAGANVLTFGAGSRLTVL.

This clonotype was seen a handful of times. This chain connects TRBV28 to TRBJ1-5; perhaps TRBD1 as D (6 bases). This CDR3 comprises 14 residues. Germline V gene lookup returns CDR1 MDHEN and CDR2 SYDVKM. Trimming pared 6 bases from V and 5 bases from J, leaving 14 bases between. The CDR3 DNA follows: TGTGCCAGCAGACCTGACAGGTTCCATCAGCCCCAGCATTTT. Amino acids: CASRPDRFHQPQHF.

This clonotype was recorded at least ten times. CDR3 in DNA: TGCAGTGTCTTTCGGCCGGGACAGACTAACTATGGCTACACCTTC. It translates to CSVFRPGQTNYGYTF. The chain combines TRBV20-1 with TRBJ1-2; 7 nucleotides match TRBD1. From germline, CDR1 is DFQATT and CDR2 SNEGSKA (reference sequence). The CDR3 length is 15 residues. Trimming took 7 bases from V and 0 from J; bases not matched to a gene: 11.

With respect to this clonotype: A much larger clone differs by one base, so this may be a read error. The gene calls are TRBV6-1 and TRBJ2-1; TRBD2 aligns across 9 bases. CDR3 length: 16 residues. Germline CDR1 is MNHNS and CDR2 is SASEGT. CDR3 sequence reads: CASARLAESSYNEQLF. The CDR3 DNA sequence: TGTGCCAGCGCTCGACTAGCGGAAAGCTCCTACAATGAGCAGCTCTTC.

Concerning this clonotype itself: Since a much larger clone is just one base distant, this may be a read error. A read error is likely, as this CDR3 ends without the conserved phenylalanine or tryptophan. The chain carries TRBV11-2 and TRBJ1-4; D is undetermined. V shed 0 bases and J shed 3 bases, with 8 bases lying between them. Germline V lookup: CDR1 SGHAT, CDR2 FQNNGV. CDR3 length: 15 residues. This CDR3 is CASSLENTANEKLFC. The CDR3 DNA sequence: TGTGCCAGCAGCTTAGAGAACACTGCTAATGAAAAACTGTTTTGT.

This clonotype was seen many times. This chain uses TRBV29-1 with TRBJ1-1; D gene uncertain. Per germline, CDR1 SQVTM and CDR2 ANQGSEA. Trimming removed 4 bases at V and 1 base at J, with 13 bases between. CDR3 length: 14 amino acids. The CDR3 is CSVGFDSQNTEAFF. CDR3 nucleotide sequence: TGCAGCGTTGGGTTTGATAGCCAGAACACTGAAGCTTTCTTT.

A few counts support this clonotype. Written as DNA, the CDR3 is TGCAGCGCTCGGGACAGTCAGGGTGAAAAACTGTTTTTT. This gives the protein CSARDSQGEKLFF. J is TRBJ1-4 and V is TRBV29-1; 7 bases agree with TRBD1. This CDR3 has 13 amino acids. Unmatched junction bases numbered 9, after V lost 7 bases and J lost 7 bases. Germline CDR1 is SQVTM and CDR2 is ANQGSEA.